Following are 9 T cell receptor beta chains from one sample sequenced in a study of cytomegalovirus exposure and HLA in healthy donors. The repertoire was sequenced with immunoSEQ multiplex PCR; TCRdb's copy has only in-frame clones and lacks some. The repertoire holds fewer than 100,000 clones, approximately 94% seen once, with about 3.3% in the top ten. The sample comprised PBMCs. The receptor source for this set is a woman aged 18-29 years in good health and CMV-seropositive.

The V and J genes are TRBV20-1 and TRBJ1-1; tentatively, D is TRBD1 (6 bases). V was trimmed by 5 bases and J by 10 bases, leaving 14 bases between them. The germline V gene encodes CDR1 DFQATT and CDR2 SNEGSKA (reference sequence). The CDR3 sequence is 11 residues long. Here the CDR3 DNA reads TGCAGTGCTTTAGGGGGGGGCTTAGCTTTCTTT. It specifies CSALGGGLAFF.

The chain uses TRBV5-6 and TRBJ2-7; D is unclear. The CDR3 covers 13 residues. V was clipped by 0 bases and J by 1 base, with 5 bases between them. CDR1 is SGHDT and CDR2 is YYEEEE in the germline V gene. CDR3 in amino acids: CASSLDGSYEQYF. In DNA form, the CDR3 reads TGTGCCAGCAGCTTGGACGGTTCCTACGAGCAGTACTTC.

This chain uses TRBV11-3 with TRBJ2-3; no firm D call. Germline V gene sequence: CDR1 SGHNT, CDR2 YENEEA. This CDR3 is built from 15 residues. Trimming took 4 bases from V and 2 from J, leaving 13 bases between them. The CDR3 protein is CASSSPYQNTDTQYF. As DNA, the CDR3 is TGTGCCAGCAGCTCGCCCTATCAAAACACAGATACGCAGTATTTT.

This clone has only one observation. The chain combines TRBV6-5 with TRBJ1-1; D gene ambiguous. The CDR3 length is 13 residues. V was trimmed by 2 bases and J by 6 bases, leaving 10 bases between them. CDR1 is MNHEY, CDR2 SVGAGI, per germline. The CDR3 loop reads CASSYNRGAEAFF. The DNA of the CDR3 is TGTGCCAGCAGTTACAATCGGGGAGCTGAAGCTTTCTTT.

The V call is TRBV19, the J call TRBJ1-2; no firm D call. V lost 1 base and J lost 0, with 12 bases in between. This CDR3 contains 16 residues. Germline-derived CDR1 and CDR2 are LNHDA and SQIVND (reference sequence). This chain's CDR3 is CASSIVARQTNYGYTF. CDR3 nucleotide sequence: TGTGCCAGTAGTATAGTAGCTCGGCAGACTAACTATGGCTACACCTTC.

V is TRBV28 and J is TRBJ1-4; 10 nucleotides agree with TRBD1. With V trimmed by 6 bases and J by 7 bases, 8 bases remained unmatched. CDR3 length: 15 amino acids. CDR1 is MDHEN, CDR2 SYDVKM, per germline. DNA of the CDR3: TGTGCCAGCAGCCCTGACAGGGGGCGAGGTGAAAAACTGTTTTTT. Translating gives CASSPDRGRGEKLFF.

This chain links TRBV7-9 with TRBJ2-1; TRBD2 agrees at 10 bases. With V trimmed by 2 bases and J by 7 bases, 11 bases remained unmatched. The V gene's germline CDR1 is SEHNR and CDR2 FQNEAQ (reference sequence). This CDR3 contains 17 residues. Here the CDR3 DNA reads TGTGCCAGCAGCTTATTGGGTCTAGCGGGAGTCTGGAATGAGCAGTTCTTC. Encoded protein: CASSLLGLAGVWNEQFF.

This chain joins TRBV29-1 and TRBJ2-5; tentatively, D is TRBD1 (6 bases). The V end was cut by 1 base, the J end by 4 bases, with 13 bases between. Germline V gene sequence: CDR1 SQVTM, CDR2 ANQGSEA. The CDR3 is 14 amino acids. The CDR3 region has the DNA TGCAGCGTTGAAGCCGTGACAGGCCGAGAGACCCAGTACTTC. As protein: CSVEAVTGRETQYF. Full variable domain (remainder filled in from reference TRBV29-1 and TRBJ2-5): SAVISQKPSRDICQRGTSLTIQCQVDSQVTMMFWYRQQPGQSLTLIATANQGSEATYESGFVIDKFPISRPNLTFSTLTVSNMSPEDSSIYLCSVEAVTGRETQYFGPGTRLLVL.

The gene calls are TRBV5-6 and TRBJ2-7, with D tentatively TRBD2 (5 bases). CDR3 length: 15 residues. The germline CDR1 and CDR2 sequences are SGHDT and YYEEEE. The V gene lost 1 base and the J gene lost 4 bases, with 15 bases spanning the gap. CDR3 sequence reads: CASSLSGEIVYEQYF. DNA of the CDR3: TGTGCCAGCAGCTTGTCCGGGGAGATCGTGTACGAGCAGTACTTC. Complete variable domain (other parts from reference TRBV5-6 and TRBJ2-7): DAGVTQSPTHLIKTRGQQVTLRCSPKSGHDTVSWYQQALGQGPQFIFQYYEEEERQRGNFPDRFSGHQFPNYSSELNVNALLLGDSALYLCASSLSGEIVYEQYFGPGTRLTVT.